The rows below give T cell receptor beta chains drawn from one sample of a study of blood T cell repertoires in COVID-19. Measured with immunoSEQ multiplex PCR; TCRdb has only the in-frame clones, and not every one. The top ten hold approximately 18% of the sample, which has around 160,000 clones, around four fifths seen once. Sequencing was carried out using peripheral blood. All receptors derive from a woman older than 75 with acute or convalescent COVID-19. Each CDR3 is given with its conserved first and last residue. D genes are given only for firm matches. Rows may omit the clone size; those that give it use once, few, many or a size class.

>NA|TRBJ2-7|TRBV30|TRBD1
CAWKQGLGYYEQYF
TGTGCCTGGAAACAGGGGCTCGGCTACTACGAGCAGTACTTC
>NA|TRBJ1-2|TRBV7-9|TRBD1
CASSKGQDLNYGYTF
TGTGCCAGCAGCAAAGGACAGGACCTTAACTATGGCTACACCTTC
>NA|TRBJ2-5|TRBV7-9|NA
CASSLGRGETQYF
TGTGCCAGCAGCTTAGGGAGAGGGGAGACCCAGTACTTC
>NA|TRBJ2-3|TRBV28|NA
CATYRAGTDTQYF
TGTGCCACTTACAGGGCTGGCACAGATACGCAGTATTTT
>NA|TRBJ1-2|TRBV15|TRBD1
CATSSDRGLGYTF
TGTGCCACCAGCTCCGACAGGGGGCTTGGCTACACCTTC
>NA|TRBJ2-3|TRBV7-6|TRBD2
CASSTKRGLAGGVIRRDTQYF
TGTGCCAGCAGCACGAAGAGAGGTTTAGCGGGAGGGGTAATTAGGAGAGATACGCAGTATTTT
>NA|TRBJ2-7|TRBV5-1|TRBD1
CASSPGTAGPLEQYF
TGCGCCAGCAGCCCGGGGACAGCCGGCCCCCTCGAGCAGTACTTC
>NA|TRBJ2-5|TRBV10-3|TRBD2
CATAGGGQETQYF
TGTGCCACAGCGGGAGGGGGGCAAGAGACCCAGTACTTC
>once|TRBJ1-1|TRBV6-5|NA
CASSYSMTVGTEAFF
TGTGCCAGCAGTTACTCGATGACAGTCGGGACTGAAGCTTTCTTT
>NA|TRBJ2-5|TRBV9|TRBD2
CASSGTSGAGGETQYF
TGTGCCAGCAGCGGGACTAGCGGCGCGGGAGGAGAGACCCAGTACTTC
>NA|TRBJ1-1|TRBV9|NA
CASSVSGGNTEAFF
TGTGCCAGCAGCGTATCTGGAGGGAACACTGAAGCTTTCTTT
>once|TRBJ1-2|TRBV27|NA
CASSLSGTKGYTF
TGTGCCAGCAGTTTATCCGGGACAAAGGGCTACACCTTC
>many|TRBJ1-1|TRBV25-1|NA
CASSLYTEAFF
TGTGCCAGCAGCCTATACACTGAAGCTTTCTTT
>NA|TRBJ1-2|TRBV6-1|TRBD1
CASSEMAGGASYTF
TGTGCCAGCAGTGAAATGGCAGGGGGCGCAAGCTACACCTTC
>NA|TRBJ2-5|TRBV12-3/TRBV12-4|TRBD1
CASRHRGRQYF
TGTGCCAGCAGACACAGGGGCCGCCAGTACTTC
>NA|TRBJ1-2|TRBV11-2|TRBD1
CASSAYRGLDYGYTF
TGTGCCAGCAGCGCCTACAGGGGGCTGGACTATGGCTACACCTTC
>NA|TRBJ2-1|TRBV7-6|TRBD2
CASSRDVAGGYNEQFF
TGTGCCAGCAGCCGCGACGTTGCGGGGGGCTACAATGAGCAGTTCTTC
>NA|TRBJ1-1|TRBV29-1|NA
CSVDGTEAFF
TGCAGCGTTGACGGCACTGAAGCTTTCTTT
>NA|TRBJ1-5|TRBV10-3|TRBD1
CAISEGRGPDQPQHF
TGTGCCATCAGTGAAGGCAGGGGGCCCGATCAGCCCCAGCATTTT
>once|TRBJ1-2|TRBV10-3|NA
CASRAGANYGYTF
TGCGCCTCACGTGCAGGGGCAAACTATGGCTACACCTTC
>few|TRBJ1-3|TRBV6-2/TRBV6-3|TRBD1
CASSFGQVSSGNTIYF
TGTGCCAGCAGTTTCGGACAGGTATCCTCTGGAAACACCATATATTTT
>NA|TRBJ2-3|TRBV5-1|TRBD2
CASSLGLAGLSSTDTQYF
TGCGCCAGCAGCCTGGGACTAGCGGGTTTATCTAGCACAGATACGCAGTATTTT
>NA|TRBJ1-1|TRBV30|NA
CAWTRQGGAFF
TGTGCCTGGACTCGACAAGGAGGTGCTTTCTTT